This T cell receptor (beta chain) is from a study of T cell responses to AZD1222 COVID-19 vaccine. General study findings and limits: White British donors predominated, females outnumbered males, and clonal diversity was possibly underestimated. Baseline serology detected seropositivity in only five or six AZD1222 recipients.

In the case of this clone: Its antigen is undetermined.

TCRdb's copy holds only in-frame clones and misses some; the assay was immunoSEQ multiplex PCR. The sample comprises 80,000 to 100,000 clones, just over 85% of which are singletons, and approximately 5.6% rests with the top ten. The CDR3 has 15 residues. After removal of 6 bases from V and 9 bases from J, the junction contained 11 bases not matched to a gene. Germline V gene data show CDR1 as LGHDT and CDR2 as YNNKEL (reference sequence). This sequence was found in an adult who received the AZD1222 COVID-19 vaccine. The chain employs TRBV3-1 (or the pseudogene TRBV3-2) and TRBJ2-1, with 10 positions matching TRBD2. The sequenced sample was peripheral blood, obtained 28 days after the second AZD1222 dose. The DNA of the CDR3 is TGTGCCAGCAGTCTGTCTAGCGGGAGCGGCCTTGAGCAGTTCTTC. As protein: CASSLSSGSGLEQFF.